What follows are 32 T cell receptor beta chains derived from one specimen sequenced in a study of PD-1 blockade in classical Hodgkin lymphoma. Time point given: cycle 4 day 1 (C4D1), after around six weeks of nivolumab. Exposure to brentuximab vedotin varied, and each patient had relapsed following autologous stem cell transplantation. The repertoire was sequenced with immunoSEQ multiplex PCR; TCRdb's copy has only in-frame clones and lacks some. The data contain just under 65,000 clones, more than 80% of them seen just once; the ten biggest clones take up 6.5% to 9.5%. The sample was peripheral blood mononuclear cells (PBMCs), taken before the fourth cycle of nivolumab. The receptors come from a human donor with classical Hodgkin lymphoma.

This sequence joins TRBV28 and TRBJ2-7; TRBD2 might be the D (6 bases). V was trimmed by 8 bases and J by 0 bases, leaving 17 bases between them. CDR3 length equals 15 residues. The germline gives CDR1 MDHEN, CDR2 SYDVKM. As DNA, the CDR3 is TGTGCCAGCCGAGGACGGGACTCCTTCTCCTACGAGCAGTACTTC. As protein: CASRGRDSFSYEQYF.

This clone was counted between two and nine times. The J gene is TRBJ2-7, the V gene TRBV7-9, with TRBD2 as a possible D gene (5 bases). V dropped 2 bases and J dropped 1 base, with 9 bases sitting between them. The CDR3 extends over 14 amino acids. Germline V gene data show CDR1 as SEHNR and CDR2 as FQNEAQ (reference sequence). The CDR3 reads CASSLLPGSYEQYF. The DNA of the CDR3 is TGTGCCAGCAGCTTACTTCCGGGGTCCTACGAGCAGTACTTC.

V is TRBV6-1 and J is TRBJ1-5, with 8 bases aligning to TRBD1. CDR1 is MNHNS and CDR2 is SASEGT in the germline V gene. This CDR3 is built from 15 residues. Trimming cost V 0 bases and J 6 bases; bases outside gene matches: 4. CDR3 residues: CASSEARTGRQPQHF. In DNA, the CDR3 is TGTGCCAGCAGTGAAGCGAGGACAGGGCGTCAGCCCCAGCATTTT.

The J gene is TRBJ2-3, the V gene TRBV11-2; 8 nucleotides line up with TRBD2. Per the germline V gene, CDR1 is SGHAT and CDR2 is FQNNGV. CDR3 length equals 18 residues. V lost 2 bases and J lost 0; bases outside the gene matches: 10. CDR3 amino acids: CASSLTQTSASSTDTQYF. The CDR3 DNA is TGTGCCAGCAGCTTAACACAGACTAGCGCTTCTAGCACAGATACGCAGTATTTT.

The CDR3 reads CASSFWAAVTDTQYF. The CDR3, as DNA: TGTGCCAGCAGCTTCTGGGCGGCCGTCACAGATACGCAGTATTTT. The gene calls are TRBV7-9 and TRBJ2-3; D is unresolved. This CDR3 spans 15 amino acids. V was cut by 3 bases and J by 2 bases, with 12 bases left in between. In germline, CDR1 is SEHNR, CDR2 FQNEAQ (reference sequence).

The rearrangement links TRBV28 to TRBJ2-7, with TRBD2 as a possible D gene (6 bases). This CDR3 is 17 amino acids long. Trimming pared 5 bases from V and 1 base from J, leaving 21 bases between. Germline CDR1 MDHEN, CDR2 SYDVKM. CDR3 region: CASSRSSLADRSYEQYF. CDR3 nucleotide sequence: TGTGCCAGCAGTAGGTCCTCACTAGCTGATCGATCCTACGAGCAGTACTTC.

The chain combines TRBV28 with TRBJ1-1; no reliable D call. Per the germline V gene, CDR1 is MDHEN and CDR2 is SYDVKM. This CDR3 spans 13 amino acids. Trimming took 6 bases from V and 1 from J, leaving 9 bases between them. The CDR3 loop reads CASREIGNTEAFF. Written as DNA, the CDR3 is TGTGCCAGCAGGGAGATTGGGAACACTGAAGCTTTCTTT.

The rearrangement joins TRBV7-9 to TRBJ2-5; D gene unclear. The CDR3 is made up of 14 amino acids. The V end was cut by 5 bases, the J end by 0 bases, with 10 bases between. Per the germline V gene, CDR1 is SEHNR and CDR2 is FQNEAQ (reference sequence). This CDR3 reads CASSRGRNQETQYF. CDR3 nucleotides: TGTGCCAGCAGCCGTGGACGGAACCAAGAGACCCAGTACTTC.

This sequence joins TRBV5-1 and TRBJ2-7, with D maybe TRBD2 (6 bases). Germline CDR1 and CDR2: SGHRS and YFSETQ. Between the trimmed V and J ends, which lost 3 bases and 2 bases, there was a span of 12 bases. The CDR3 contains 14 residues. The CDR3 loop is CASSSEGGTYEQYF. In DNA, the CDR3 is TGCGCCAGCAGCTCGGAGGGAGGTACCTACGAGCAGTACTTC. Full variable domain (missing parts from reference TRBV5-1 and TRBJ2-7): KAGVTQTPRYLIKTRGQQVTLSCSPISGHRSVSWYQQTPGQGLQFLFEYFSETQRNKGNFPGRFSGRQFSNSRSEMNVSTLELGDSALYLCASSSEGGTYEQYFGPGTRLTVT.

This rearrangement joins TRBV7-6 to TRBJ2-3, with D uncertain. Trimming removed 2 bases at V and 1 base at J, with 7 bases between. Germline V gene data show CDR1 as SGHVS and CDR2 as FNYEAQ. CDR3 length: 14 residues. The CDR3 DNA is TGTGCCAGCAGCTTAAGGTTCCGCACAGATACGCAGTATTTT. This codes for CASSLRFRTDTQYF.

V and J are TRBV4-2 and TRBJ1-4, with 9 bases aligning to TRBD1. Germline loops: CDR1 LGHNA, CDR2 YNFKEQ. The CDR3 loop spans 17 amino acids. Trimming at V came to 2 bases and at J to 2 bases, leaving 6 bases not matched to a gene. The CDR3 nucleotides read TGTGCCAGCAGCCAACGGACAGGGGCGACGACTAATGAAAAACTGTTTTTT. Translating gives CASSQRTGATTNEKLFF.

The chain uses TRBV2 and TRBJ2-1; D unclear. Trimming removed 5 bases from V and 9 bases from J, with 11 bases in between. From germline, CDR1 is SNHLY and CDR2 FYNNEI. This CDR3 spans 12 amino acids. This chain's CDR3 is CASSPLSLEQFF. CDR3 in DNA: TGTGCCAGCAGTCCTCTTTCGCTTGAGCAGTTCTTC.

The rearrangement uses TRBV6-6 and TRBJ1-3, with unresolved D. The CDR3 totals 13 residues. Between the trimmed V and J ends, which lost 0 bases and 9 bases, there was a span of 9 bases. Germline lookup yields CDR1 MNHNY and CDR2 SVGAGI (reference sequence). CDR3 in amino acids: CASSYSLVGTIYF. In DNA form, the CDR3 reads TGTGCCAGCAGTTACTCATTGGTGGGCACCATATATTTT.

J is TRBJ2-1 and V is TRBV14, with 7 bases matching TRBD2. This CDR3 is built from 13 residues. The germline V gene has CDR1 SGHDN and CDR2 FVKESK. Trimming at V came to 0 bases and at J to 12 bases, leaving 5 bases not matched to a gene. The CDR3, as DNA: TGTGCCAGCAGCCAAGAAGTTTCGGGGGGGCAGTTCTTC. The encoded protein is CASSQEVSGGQFF.

This clone was picked up a small number of times. The chain uses TRBV18 and TRBJ2-1; D might be TRBD2 (5 bases). The CDR3 contains 12 residues. Trimming left V 5 bases short and J 9 bases short, with 11 bases between. CDR1 KGHSH and CDR2 LQKENI come from the germline V gene. In DNA form, the CDR3 reads TGTGCCAGCTCATCCGGGATGGGTGAGCAGTTCTTC. Protein: CASSSGMGEQFF.

This chain joins TRBV19 and TRBJ2-2; 10 bases fit TRBD1. With 1 base clipped from V and 6 bases from J, the junction kept 2 bases outside the gene matches. The germline V gene encodes CDR1 LNHDA and CDR2 SQIVND (reference sequence). The CDR3 runs to 15 residues. Here the CDR3 reads CASSIGGTGAGELFF. The CDR3 region has the DNA TGTGCCAGTAGTATAGGGGGGACAGGGGCCGGGGAGCTGTTTTTT.

In its sample, this clone is medium-sized (0.01 to 0.1%). The CDR3 sequence: CASSPAWTGAGYTF. CDR3 DNA: TGTGCCAGCAGTCCCGCCTGGACAGGGGCAGGCTACACCTTC. The V and J genes are TRBV25-1 and TRBJ1-2, with 9 bases that match TRBD1. Germline V lookup: CDR1 MGHDK, CDR2 SYGVNS. The trim removed 5 bases at V and 8 bases at J, leaving 9 bases unmatched. This CDR3 spans 14 amino acids.

This clone has just one count. V and J are TRBV28 and TRBJ2-3; unclear D gene. The CDR3 covers 14 residues. The V end was cut by 3 bases, the J end by 2 bases, with 9 bases between. Germline CDR1 is MDHEN and CDR2 is SYDVKM. The CDR3 here is CASSLGGSTDTQYF. The CDR3 DNA is TGTGCCAGCAGTTTGGGTGGGTCCACAGATACGCAGTATTTT.

This chain links TRBV19 with TRBJ1-2; D not certain. The V gene's germline CDR1 is LNHDA and CDR2 SQIVND (reference sequence). V was cut by 1 base and J by 5 bases, with 8 bases left in between. The CDR3 sequence is 13 residues long. The CDR3 loop reads CASSIVGIYGYTF. CDR3 bases: TGTGCCAGTAGTATAGTCGGTATTTATGGCTACACCTTC.

The chain has TRBV7-9 and TRBJ1-4; 8 bases are a match to TRBD1. The CDR3 has 14 amino acids. The germline gives CDR1 SEHNR, CDR2 FQNEAQ (reference sequence). V was pared by 5 bases and J by 5 bases, with 4 bases of the junction left unmatched. CDR3 in DNA: TGTGCCAGCAGCCCGGGACAGGACAATGAAAAACTGTTTTTT. As protein: CASSPGQDNEKLFF.

The chain combines TRBV27 with TRBJ2-7; D is perhaps TRBD1 or TRBD2 (5 bases each). This CDR3 contains 15 residues. Trimming shortened V by 3 bases and J by 3 bases, and 15 bases separated the two germline ends. The V gene's germline CDR1 is MNHEY and CDR2 SMNVEV (reference sequence). CDR3 coding DNA: TGTGCCAGCAGTTTTCTCGGGACCCCGAGCTACGAGCAGTACTTC. This sequence encodes CASSFLGTPSYEQYF.

This chain connects TRBV29-1 to TRBJ2-7; D is ambiguous. CDR1 and CDR2 (germline): SQVTM, ANQGSEA. The CDR3 is 11 residues long. The germline V and J ends were trimmed by 4 bases and 0 bases, with 4 bases remaining between them. Here the CDR3 reads CSVGSSYEQYF. For the CDR3, the DNA is TGCAGCGTTGGCAGCTCCTACGAGCAGTACTTC.

The rearrangement joins TRBV5-6 to TRBJ2-1; unclear D gene. CDR1 SGHDT and CDR2 YYEEEE come from the germline V gene. V lost 0 bases and J lost 9, with 4 bases in between. The CDR3 consists of 11 residues. CDR3 in amino acids: CASSLASEQFF. The CDR3 DNA follows: TGTGCCAGCAGCTTGGCGTCTGAGCAGTTCTTC. The full variable domain, with the rest looked up from reference TRBV5-6 and TRBJ2-1, is DAGVTQSPTHLIKTRGQQVTLRCSPKSGHDTVSWYQQALGQGPQFIFQYYEEEERQRGNFPDRFSGHQFPNYSSELNVNALLLGDSALYLCASSLASEQFFGPGTRLTVL.

This chain uses TRBV5-8 with TRBJ1-6; D not certain. There are 18 residues in the CDR3. Germline V gene data show CDR1 as SGHTS and CDR2 as YDEGEE. Between the trimmed V and J ends, which lost 0 bases and 10 bases, there was a span of 23 bases. DNA for the CDR3: TGTGCCAGCAGCTTGGGGAGGTCGCCAGCGAGAGACGACTCACCCCTCCACTTT. Translation: CASSLGRSPARDDSPLHF.

The chain recombines TRBV7-9 with TRBJ1-3; D ambiguous. Trimming cost V 3 bases and J 3 bases, with 6 bases left between them. The CDR3 is made up of 13 amino acids. Germline loops: CDR1 SEHNR, CDR2 FQNEAQ (reference sequence). This CDR3 is CASSLTDGNTIYF. The DNA for the CDR3 is TGTGCCAGCAGCTTGACGGATGGAAACACCATATATTTT.

The chain carries TRBV4-1 and TRBJ2-2; TRBD1 or TRBD2 may be the D gene (6 bases each). Germline CDR1 and CDR2: MGHRA and YSYEKL. The ends were cut back, 0 bases at V and 6 bases at J, with 11 bases in the middle. The CDR3 covers 15 residues. CDR3 region: CASSQEGGRAGELFF. CDR3 in DNA: TGCGCCAGCAGCCAAGAAGGGGGGCGGGCCGGGGAGCTGTTTTTT.

This chain connects TRBV5-1 to TRBJ1-5; D possibly corresponds to TRBD1 (5 bases). The CDR3 runs 13 residues. Trimming shortened V by 3 bases and J by 9 bases, and 13 bases separated the two germline ends. Germline CDR1 SGHRS, CDR2 YFSETQ. The DNA for the CDR3 is TGCGCCAGCAGCTCGGCAGGGAACCCGCCCCAGCATTTT. This gives the protein CASSSAGNPPQHF.

The chain links TRBV18 to TRBJ2-3; 7 bases are a match to TRBD1. J lost 5 bases, V lost 3 bases, and 8 bases had no gene match. The CDR3 sequence is 15 residues long. The V gene's germline CDR1 is KGHSH and CDR2 LQKENI. For the CDR3, the DNA is TGTGCCAGCTCACCCCGACAGGGTTTCGGAGATACGCAGTATTTT. It yields the protein CASSPRQGFGDTQYF.

The V gene is TRBV25-1, the J gene TRBJ2-7; 7 bases line up with TRBD1. The CDR3 covers 16 residues. Germline CDR1 is MGHDK and CDR2 is SYGVNS. V lost 2 bases, J lost 2 bases, and 9 bases stayed unmatched. The CDR3 sequence is CASSETGARSPYEQYF. Written as DNA, the CDR3 is TGTGCCAGCAGTGAAACAGGGGCCCGGTCCCCCTACGAGCAGTACTTC.

The gene calls are TRBV18 and TRBJ2-7; TRBD2 matches at 10 bases. CDR1 and CDR2 (germline): KGHSH, LQKENI. This CDR3 region has 14 residues. Trimming took 3 bases from V and 5 from J; bases not matched to a gene: 4. The CDR3 region has the DNA TGTGCCAGCTCACCCAGCGGGGGGGCCCACGAGCAGTACTTC. It codes for CASSPSGGAHEQYF. The whole variable domain, filled in from reference TRBV18 and TRBJ2-7, reads NAGVMQNPRHLVRRRGQEARLRCSPMKGHSHVYWYRQLPEEGLKFMVYLQKENIIDESGMPKERFSAEFPKEGPSILRIQQVVRGDSAAYFCASSPSGGAHEQYFGPGTRLTVT.

The chain has TRBV27 and TRBJ1-1; maybe TRBD1 (5 bases). Looked up from germline, CDR1 is MNHEY and CDR2 is SMNVEV (reference sequence). CDR3 size: 13 residues. The germline V and J ends were trimmed by 5 bases and 1 base, with 8 bases remaining between them. The chain's CDR3 is CASSRTPNTEAFF. The CDR3 DNA follows: TGTGCCAGCAGTCGGACACCGAACACTGAAGCTTTCTTT.

Comments on this clone: At one end the junction does not follow the germline gene, possibly because of a read error. This chain uses TRBV19 with TRBJ2-7; the D gene could be TRBD1 or TRBD2 (5 bases each). Germline CDR1 LNHDA, CDR2 SQIVND (reference sequence). The CDR3 is 13 amino acids. The chain's CDR3 is CASSRDGTYERYF. The CDR3 DNA reads as TGTGCCAGTAGTCGGGACGGAACCTACGAGCGGTACTTC.